This T cell receptor beta chain emerged from a study of cytomegalovirus exposure and HLA in healthy donors. Study context: The approximately 710 first-cohort repertoires and the 110 or so validation repertoires shared the same platform, a later analysis reported.

Points from the study as a whole: Among TCR beta chains, those listed as cytomegalovirus-associated numbered under 200.

Clones were sequenced by immunoSEQ multiplex PCR, and TCRdb holds only the in-frame ones, with some missing. This repertoire shows roughly 140,000 clones, 91% found once; its top ten account for roughly 0.7%. V lost 6 bases and J 0 bases, leaving 17 bases between the germline ends. The CDR3 length is 16 residues. The V gene's germline CDR1 is LNHDA and CDR2 SQIVND (reference sequence). Concerning this clone itself: Its antigen is unknown.

The chain recombines TRBV19 with TRBJ1-1; possible D gene TRBD1, 5 bases. The receptor's source is a man between 18 and 29 years old in good health and CMV-seronegative. The sequencing input was PBMCs. CDR3 loop: CASSETPDNLNTEAFF. The CDR3 DNA reads as TGTGCCAGTAGCGAAACCCCGGACAATCTGAACACTGAAGCTTTCTTT.